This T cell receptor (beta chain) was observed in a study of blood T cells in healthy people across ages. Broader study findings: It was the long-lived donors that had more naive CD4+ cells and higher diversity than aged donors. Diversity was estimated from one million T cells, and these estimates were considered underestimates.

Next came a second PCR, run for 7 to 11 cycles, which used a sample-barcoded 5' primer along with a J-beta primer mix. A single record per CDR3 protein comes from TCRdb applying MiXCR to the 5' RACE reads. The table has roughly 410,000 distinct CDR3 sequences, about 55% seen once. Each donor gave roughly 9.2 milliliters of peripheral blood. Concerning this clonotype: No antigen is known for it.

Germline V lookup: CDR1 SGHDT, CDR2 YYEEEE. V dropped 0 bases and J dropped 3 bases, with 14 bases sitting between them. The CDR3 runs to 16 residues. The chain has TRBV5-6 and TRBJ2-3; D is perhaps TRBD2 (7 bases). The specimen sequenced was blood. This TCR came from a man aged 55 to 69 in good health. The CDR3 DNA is TGTGCCAGCAGCTTGGCCGAAAGGGGGGGGACAGATACGCAGTATTTT. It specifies CASSLAERGGTDTQYF.